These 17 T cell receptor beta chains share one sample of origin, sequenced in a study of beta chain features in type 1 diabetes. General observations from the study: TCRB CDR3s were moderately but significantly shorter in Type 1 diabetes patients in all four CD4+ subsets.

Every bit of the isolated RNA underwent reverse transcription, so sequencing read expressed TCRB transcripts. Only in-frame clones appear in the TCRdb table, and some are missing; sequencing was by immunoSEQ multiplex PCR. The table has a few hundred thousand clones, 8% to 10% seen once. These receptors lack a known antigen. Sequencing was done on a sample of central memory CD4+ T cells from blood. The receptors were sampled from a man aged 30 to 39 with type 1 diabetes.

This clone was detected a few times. CDR3 DNA: TGTGCCAGCAGCTCACAGGGTATCGAGCAGTACTTC. Translating it yields CASSSQGIEQYF. The chain employs TRBV7-2 and TRBJ2-7; perhaps TRBD1 as D (6 bases). The CDR3 spans 12 residues. Trimming stripped 4 bases from V and 6 bases from J, with 10 bases between. Germline assignment: CDR1 SGHTA and CDR2 FQGNSA.

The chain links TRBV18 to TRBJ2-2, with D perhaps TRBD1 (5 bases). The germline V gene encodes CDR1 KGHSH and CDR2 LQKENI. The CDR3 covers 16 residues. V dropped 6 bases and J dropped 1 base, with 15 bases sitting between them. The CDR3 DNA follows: TGTGCCAGCTCCCTATTAGACAGTTTGAACACCGGGGAGCTGTTTTTT. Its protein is CASSLLDSLNTGELFF.

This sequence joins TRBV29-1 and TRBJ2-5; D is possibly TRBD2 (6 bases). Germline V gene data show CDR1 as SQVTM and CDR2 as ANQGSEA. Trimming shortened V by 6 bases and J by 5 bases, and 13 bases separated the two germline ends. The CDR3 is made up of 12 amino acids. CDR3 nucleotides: TGCAGCGTCTTCGGGAGTGCGGAGACCCAGTACTTC. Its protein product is CSVFGSAETQYF.

The CDR3 bases are TGTGCCAGCAGGAGTAGCGGGACGTTCTACGAGCAGTACTTC. Translated: CASRSSGTFYEQYF. The rearrangement links TRBV7-2 to TRBJ2-7; 8 positions match TRBD2. CDR1 and CDR2 (germline): SGHTA, FQGNSA. This CDR3 region has 14 residues. V shed 6 bases and J 3 bases; nucleotides not matched to a gene: 7.

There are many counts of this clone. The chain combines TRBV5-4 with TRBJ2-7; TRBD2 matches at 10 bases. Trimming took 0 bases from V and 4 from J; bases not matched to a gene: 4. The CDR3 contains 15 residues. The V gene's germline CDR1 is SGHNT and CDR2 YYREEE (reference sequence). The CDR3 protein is CASSLEASGSYEQYF. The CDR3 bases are TGTGCCAGCAGCTTGGAGGCTAGCGGGAGTTACGAGCAGTACTTC.

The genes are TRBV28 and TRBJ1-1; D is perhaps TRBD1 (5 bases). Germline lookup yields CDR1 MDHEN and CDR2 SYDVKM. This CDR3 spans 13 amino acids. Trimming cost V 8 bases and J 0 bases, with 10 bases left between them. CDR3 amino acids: CASRRGLNTEAFF. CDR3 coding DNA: TGTGCCAGCCGACGGGGACTGAACACTGAAGCTTTCTTT.

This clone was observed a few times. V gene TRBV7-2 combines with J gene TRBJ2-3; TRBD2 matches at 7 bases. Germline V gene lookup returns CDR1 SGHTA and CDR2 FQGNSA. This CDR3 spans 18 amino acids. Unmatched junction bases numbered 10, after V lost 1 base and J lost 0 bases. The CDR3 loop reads CASSLDGLRGSSTDTQYF. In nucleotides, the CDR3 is TGTGCCAGCAGCTTAGATGGGCTGCGGGGGTCTAGCACAGATACGCAGTATTTT.

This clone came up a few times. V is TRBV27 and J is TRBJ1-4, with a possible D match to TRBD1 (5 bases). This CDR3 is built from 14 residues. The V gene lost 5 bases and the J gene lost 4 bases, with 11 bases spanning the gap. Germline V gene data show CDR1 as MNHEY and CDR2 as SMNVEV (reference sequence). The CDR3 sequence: CASSQTELNEKLFF. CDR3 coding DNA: TGTGCCAGCAGTCAGACAGAGCTTAATGAAAAACTGTTTTTT.

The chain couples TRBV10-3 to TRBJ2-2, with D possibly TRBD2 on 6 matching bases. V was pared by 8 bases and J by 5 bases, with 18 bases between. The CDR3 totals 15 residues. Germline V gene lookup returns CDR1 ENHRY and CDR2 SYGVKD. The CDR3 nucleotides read TGTGCCATCGGAGGGGCGGAAGGGTTAACCGGGGAGCTGTTTTTT. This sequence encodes CAIGGAEGLTGELFF.

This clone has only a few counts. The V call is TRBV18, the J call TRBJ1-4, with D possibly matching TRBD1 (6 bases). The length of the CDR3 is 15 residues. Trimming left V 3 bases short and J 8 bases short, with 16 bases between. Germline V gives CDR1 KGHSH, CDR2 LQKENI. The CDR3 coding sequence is TGTGCCAGCTCACCCCCGGGGGGCGCCGGGGAAAAACTGTTTTTT. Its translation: CASSPPGGAGEKLFF.

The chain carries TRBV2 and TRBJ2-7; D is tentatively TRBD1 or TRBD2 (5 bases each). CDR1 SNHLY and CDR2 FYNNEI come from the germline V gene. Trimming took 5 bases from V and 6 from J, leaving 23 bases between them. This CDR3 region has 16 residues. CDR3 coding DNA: TGTGCCAGCAGTCGTTTGGTAGGGACCACGGGGAGCGAGCAGTACTTC. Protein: CASSRLVGTTGSEQYF.

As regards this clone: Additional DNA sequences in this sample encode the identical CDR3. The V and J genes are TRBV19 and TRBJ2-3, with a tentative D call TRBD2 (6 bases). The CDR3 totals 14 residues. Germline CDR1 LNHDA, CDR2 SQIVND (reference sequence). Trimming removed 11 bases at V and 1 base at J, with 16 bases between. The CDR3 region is CASSSGPGTDTQYF. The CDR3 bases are TGTGCCTCATCGAGCGGGCCGGGCACAGATACGCAGTATTTT.

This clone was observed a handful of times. The CDR3 reads CASSLSGARSVGYTF. In nucleotides, the CDR3 is TGTGCCAGCAGTTTATCGGGGGCCAGGTCGGTTGGCTACACCTTC. The gene calls are TRBV27 and TRBJ1-2, with a possible D match to TRBD1 (6 bases). Germline values: CDR1 MNHEY, CDR2 SMNVEV (reference sequence). V shed 0 bases and J shed 7 bases, with 15 bases lying between them. The CDR3 covers 15 residues.

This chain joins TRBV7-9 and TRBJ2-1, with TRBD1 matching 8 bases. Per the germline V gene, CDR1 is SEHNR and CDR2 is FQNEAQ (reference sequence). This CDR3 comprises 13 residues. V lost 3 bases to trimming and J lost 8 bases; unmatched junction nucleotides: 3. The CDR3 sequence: CASSFGQGHEQFF. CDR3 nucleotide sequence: TGTGCCAGCAGCTTCGGACAGGGCCATGAGCAGTTCTTC.

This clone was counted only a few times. The CDR3 sequence: CASSYDSYEQYF. The CDR3 DNA is TGCGCCAGCAGCTACGACTCCTACGAGCAGTACTTC. The gene calls are TRBV5-1 and TRBJ2-7, with D hard to call. Trimming shortened V by 3 bases and J by 0 bases, and 4 bases separated the two germline ends. Germline V gene lookup returns CDR1 SGHRS and CDR2 YFSETQ. The CDR3 consists of 12 residues.

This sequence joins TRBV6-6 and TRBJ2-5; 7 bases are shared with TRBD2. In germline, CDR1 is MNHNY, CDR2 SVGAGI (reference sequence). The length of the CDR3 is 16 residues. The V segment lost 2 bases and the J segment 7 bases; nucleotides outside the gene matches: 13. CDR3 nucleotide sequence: TGTGCCAGCAGTTACCCATCCGGGGCTAGCGGCGGGACCCAGTACTTC. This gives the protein CASSYPSGASGGTQYF.

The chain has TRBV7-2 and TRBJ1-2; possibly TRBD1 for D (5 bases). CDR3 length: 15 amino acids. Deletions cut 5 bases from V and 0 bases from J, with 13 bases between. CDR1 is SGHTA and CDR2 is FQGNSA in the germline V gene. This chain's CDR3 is CASSPTSTANYGYTF. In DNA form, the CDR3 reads TGTGCCAGCAGCCCCACCTCGACAGCTAACTATGGCTACACCTTC.